This entry features one T cell receptor (beta chain) sequence. The table came from immunoSEQ multiplex PCR; TCRdb's copy has only in-frame clones and leaves some out. The repertoire consists of about 160,000 clones, with roughly nine tenths occurring once and the leading ten covering around 4%. CDR1 SGDLS and CDR2 YYNGEE come from the germline V gene. CDR3 size: 18 residues. Trimming at V came to 0 bases and at J to 0 bases, leaving 9 bases not matched to a gene. These data are taken from a study of radiation and T cells in renal cell carcinoma. Regarding time point: baseline pretreatment blood. Regarding treatment: 15 Gy SBRT to primary tumor, nephrectomy 4 weeks later.

The chain couples TRBV9 to TRBJ2-7; 10 nucleotides agree with TRBD2. The receptor was isolated from a woman between 65 and 79 years old with renal cell carcinoma. Source: blood, taken from a patient whose treatment included radiotherapy and nephrectomy. Here the CDR3 reads CASSVALAGLRSSYEQYF. The CDR3 DNA reads as TGTGCCAGCAGCGTAGCACTAGCGGGGTTAAGGAGCTCCTACGAGCAGTACTTC.